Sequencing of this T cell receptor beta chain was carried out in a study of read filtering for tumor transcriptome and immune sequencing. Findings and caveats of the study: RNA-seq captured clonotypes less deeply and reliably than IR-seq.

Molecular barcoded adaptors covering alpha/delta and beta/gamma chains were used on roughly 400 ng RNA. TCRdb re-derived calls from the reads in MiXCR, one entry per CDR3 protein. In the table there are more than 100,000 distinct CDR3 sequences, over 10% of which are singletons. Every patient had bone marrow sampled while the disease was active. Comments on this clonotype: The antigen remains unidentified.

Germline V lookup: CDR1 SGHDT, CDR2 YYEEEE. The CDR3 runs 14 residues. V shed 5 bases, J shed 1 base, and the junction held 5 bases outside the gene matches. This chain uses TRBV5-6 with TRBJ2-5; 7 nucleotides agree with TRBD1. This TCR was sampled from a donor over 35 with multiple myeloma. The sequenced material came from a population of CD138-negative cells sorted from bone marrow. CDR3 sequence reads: CASSRGQPQETQYF. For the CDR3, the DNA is TGTGCCAGCAGTCGGGGACAGCCCCAAGAGACCCAGTACTTC.